These T cell receptor beta chains were read from a single sample in a study of shared clonotypes between healthy human individuals. TCRdb's copy holds only in-frame clones and misses some; the assay was immunoSEQ multiplex PCR. The data contain around 690,000 clones, 90% of them seen just once; the ten biggest clones take up 30% to 35%. Sequencing was carried out using memory CD8+ T cells from PBMCs. These receptor sequences come from a man between 18 and 29 years old in good health. Some clones in this sample may be carry-over from other donors' samples. Both conserved end residues are part of each CDR3. The D gene is left open where the match is weak. Only part of the rows carry a size: once, few, many, or a class if the clone is expanded.

TRBJ2-5	TRBV7-9	.	.	CASSLAGAKQETQYF	TGTGCCAGCAGCTTAGCCGGAGCGAAACAAGAGACCCAGTACTTC
TRBJ1-1	TRBV9	few	.	CASSADTAFTEAFF	TGTGCCAGCAGCGCCGACACAGCCTTCACTGAAGCTTTCTTT
TRBJ2-1	TRBV28	.	.	CASSLLVGIDNEQFF	TGTGCCAGCAGTTTACTGGTCGGGATTGACAATGAGCAGTTCTTC
TRBJ1-4	TRBV7-9	.	.	CASSSRDGNEKLFF	TGTGCCAGCAGCTCGAGGGACGGGAATGAAAAACTGTTTTTT
TRBJ2-3	TRBV7-9	.	.	CASGQASTDTQYF	TGTGCCAGCGGGCAAGCGAGCACAGATACGCAGTATTTT
TRBJ2-3	TRBV5-1	.	TRBD1	CASSPGQGDTDTQYF	TGCGCCAGCAGCCCGGGACAGGGGGACACAGATACGCAGTATTTT
TRBJ2-7	TRBV5-1	once	.	CASSLGGGNSYEQYF	TGCGCCAGCAGCTTGGGGGGCGGGAACTCCTACGAGCAGTACTTC
TRBJ2-1	TRBV9	.	.	CASSPDGRFEQFF	TGTGCCAGCAGCCCAGACGGTAGATTTGAGCAGTTCTTC
TRBJ1-1	TRBV2	few	.	CASNWAAFF	TGTGCCAGCAACTGGGCAGCTTTCTTT
TRBJ2-1	TRBV9	.	.	CASSVVGDLTYNEQFF	TGTGCCAGCAGCGTAGTTGGGGATCTAACCTACAATGAGCAGTTCTTC
TRBJ2-1	TRBV6-4	few	.	CASSDSAGDYNEQFF	TGTGCCAGCAGTGACTCTGCGGGCGACTACAATGAGCAGTTCTTC
TRBJ2-7	TRBV28	.	.	CASSFWDPYEQYF	TGTGCCAGCAGTTTTTGGGACCCCTACGAGCAGTACTTC
TRBJ2-3	TRBV9	.	.	CASSTRRSDTDTQYF	TGTGCCAGCAGCACCCGGCGGAGCGACACAGATACGCAGTATTTT
TRBJ2-1	TRBV19	.	TRBD2	CASSIVSGGNEQFF	TGTGCCAGTAGTATAGTTAGCGGGGGAAATGAGCAGTTCTTC
TRBJ2-1	TRBV13	.	TRBD2	CATGAGGTPTINEQFF	TGTGCCACCGGTGCCGGGGGGACCCCTACAATTAATGAGCAGTTCTTC
TRBJ1-4	TRBV7-9	once	TRBD1	CASSLRQGATNEKLFF	TGTGCCAGCAGCTTACGACAGGGGGCAACTAATGAAAAACTGTTTTTT
TRBJ2-1	TRBV6-6	.	.	CASSSPGANWEQFF	TGTGCCAGCAGTTCACCCGGGGCTAACTGGGAGCAGTTCTTC
TRBJ2-7	TRBV19	.	.	CASSKDMTSYEQYF	TGTGCCAGTAGTAAAGACATGACGTCCTACGAGCAGTACTTC
TRBJ2-7	TRBV7-9	.	TRBD2	CASGTGTSGYEQYF	TGTGCCAGCGGGACCGGGACTAGCGGCTACGAGCAGTACTTC
TRBJ2-7	TRBV9	once	TRBD1	CASSPSGGTGDYEQYF	TGTGCCAGCAGCCCCAGTGGGGGGACAGGGGACTACGAGCAGTACTTC
TRBJ2-7	TRBV7-9	.	TRBD1	CASSQAGGAYEQYF	TGTGCCAGCAGCCAAGCAGGGGGCGCCTACGAGCAGTACTTC
TRBJ1-5	TRBV27	.	.	CASSLSRGGGQPQHF	TGTGCCAGCAGTTTATCTAGGGGAGGGGGGCAGCCCCAGCATTTT
TRBJ2-7	TRBV27	.	TRBD2	CASSLTGTSGSIFYEQYF	TGTGCCAGCAGCCTGACAGGGACTAGCGGGAGTATTTTCTACGAGCAGTACTTC
TRBJ2-1	TRBV5-6	.	.	CASSFLRRDNNEQFF	TGTGCCAGCAGCTTTCTACGGCGGGATAATAATGAGCAGTTCTTC
TRBJ2-3	TRBV27	.	.	CASSSLSGSYPDTQYF	TGTGCCAGCAGTTCTCTTAGCGGTTCGTACCCAGATACGCAGTATTTT
TRBJ1-1	TRBV9	.	.	CASSARVGLMNTEAFF	TGTGCCAGCAGCGCCCGGGTGGGCCTGATGAACACTGAAGCTTTCTTT
TRBJ2-1	TRBV19	.	.	CASSMGGGNNEQFF	TGTGCCAGTAGTATGGGTGGGGGGAACAATGAGCAGTTCTTC
TRBJ2-7	TRBV7-6	few	TRBD1	CASSLIQGDEQYF	TGTGCCAGCAGCTTGATACAGGGGGACGAGCAGTACTTC
TRBJ2-7	TRBV15	.	.	CATSAREPSSGEQYF	TGTGCCACCAGCGCCCGGGAACCCTCGTCGGGAGAGCAGTACTTC
TRBJ1-5	TRBV27	.	.	CASSTSGGKGWNQPQHF	TGTGCCAGCAGTACCTCGGGGGGAAAGGGTTGGAATCAGCCCCAGCATTTT
TRBJ2-2	TRBV7-8	.	.	CASSPSLSAGTELFF	TGTGCCAGCAGCCCGTCCCTGAGCGCTGGGACTGAGCTGTTTTTT
TRBJ1-1	TRBV15	.	.	CATSRDDGWGCTEAFF	TGTGCCACCAGCAGGGATGACGGCTGGGGGTGCACTGAAGCTTTCTTT
TRBJ2-1	TRBV7-9	.	TRBD2	CASSQSGRAVYEQFF	TGTGCCAGCAGCCAAAGCGGGAGGGCCGTATATGAGCAGTTCTTC
TRBJ2-1	TRBV4-3	.	TRBD2	CASSQEGREGPYNEQFF	TGCGCCAGCAGCCAAGAGGGACGGGAGGGACCCTACAATGAGCAGTTCTTC
TRBJ2-2	TRBV28	.	TRBD2	CASSLFTSGRALGGELFF	TGTGCCAGCAGTTTATTCACTAGCGGGAGGGCCCTTGGCGGGGAGCTGTTTTTT
TRBJ2-5	TRBV7-2	.	TRBD1	CASSLVGQAKETQYF	TGTGCCAGCAGCTTAGTAGGACAGGCCAAAGAGACCCAGTACTTC
TRBJ2-7	TRBV27	.	TRBD2	CASSLGLAGVPGGEQYF	TGTGCCAGCAGTTTGGGACTAGCGGGAGTTCCGGGGGGCGAGCAGTACTTC
TRBJ2-1	TRBV28	.	.	CASSFIGTFNEQFF	TGTGCCAGCAGTTTTATTGGGACTTTTAATGAGCAGTTCTTC
TRBJ2-7	TRBV18	.	.	CASSPILSYEQYF	TGTGCCAGCTCACCAATACTTTCCTACGAGCAGTACTTC
TRBJ2-7	TRBV5-1	.	.	CASNTGLGPYEQYF	TGCGCCAGCAACACTGGACTCGGTCCCTACGAGCAGTACTTC
TRBJ2-1	TRBV30	.	TRBD2	CAWSVSSGSWDLNEQFF	TGTGCCTGGAGTGTGTCTAGCGGGAGCTGGGATCTCAATGAGCAGTTCTTC
TRBJ2-2	TRBV5-1	.	TRBD1	CASSSWQGAPVGELFF	TGCGCCAGCAGCTCGTGGCAGGGGGCGCCCGTCGGGGAGCTGTTTTTT
TRBJ2-7	TRBV28	.	TRBD2	CASSPRLAGGFEQYF	TGTGCCAGCAGTCCACGCCTAGCGGGAGGGTTCGAGCAGTACTTC
TRBJ2-1	TRBV13	few	.	CASSLGNEQFF	TGTGCCAGCAGCTTAGGAAATGAGCAGTTCTTC
TRBJ1-5	TRBV28	.	TRBD1	CASSLLTGDRGIGNQPQHF	TGTGCCAGCAGTTTATTGACAGGGGATAGGGGCATAGGCAATCAGCCCCAGCATTTT
TRBJ2-7	TRBV5-1	.	.	CASSLALGDGEQYF	TGCGCCAGCAGCTTGGCATTGGGGGACGGCGAGCAGTACTTC
TRBJ1-2	TRBV4-3	.	TRBD1	CASSQGLGRGHTGGYTF	TGCGCCAGCAGCCAAGGCCTAGGTAGGGGGCATACAGGTGGCTACACCTTC
TRBJ2-7	TRBV19	.	TRBD1	CASSAWDRGYEQYF	TGTGCCAGTAGTGCCTGGGACAGGGGCTACGAGCAGTACTTC
TRBJ2-5	TRBV7-3	once	TRBD2	CASRPNGLAEETQYF	TGTGCCAGCAGACCGAATGGACTAGCGGAAGAGACCCAGTACTTC
TRBJ1-2	TRBV29-1	.	TRBD1	CSVVDREDNYGYTF	TGCAGCGTTGTTGACAGGGAAGATAACTATGGCTACACCTTC
TRBJ2-2	TRBV19	.	.	CASSPVVAATNTGELFF	TGTGCCAGTAGTCCGGTAGTTGCGGCTACGAACACCGGGGAGCTGTTTTTT
TRBJ2-2	TRBV28	.	.	CASSPLGWTGELFF	TGTGCCAGCAGTCCACTAGGTTGGACCGGGGAGCTGTTTTTT